The clone carrying this T cell receptor beta chain was picked up a small number of times. Its target is not known. TCRdb reprocessed the 5' RACE reads via MiXCR and lists one record per CDR3 protein. Of 250,000 to 350,000 distinct CDR3 sequences listed, around 21% are singletons. This record belongs to a study of CD8 T cells in ankylosing spondylitis. Broader study findings: Seemingly characteristic of ankylosing spondylitis blood was a TCR beta motif consisting of roughly 8 highly homologous variants.

The CDR3 is 16 residues long. The V end lost 9 bases, the J end lost 0 bases, and 19 bases lay between the germline ends. Germline lookup yields CDR1 ENHRY and CDR2 SYGVKD. Sequenced material: blood, either unsorted or a sorted T cell fraction (not recorded which). The receptor was derived from a female donor with ankylosing spondylitis or in good health (not recorded which). The chain couples TRBV10-3 to TRBJ2-3; possible D gene TRBD2, 6 bases. The DNA of the CDR3 is TGTGCCATTAGGTCGACGCGGGGCCTAAGCACAGATACGCAGTATTTT. It encodes CAIRSTRGLSTDTQYF.